This record concerns one TCR beta chain sequence. Its antigen is not identified. This sample is drawn from a study of OX40 agonist ivuxolimab in advanced cancers. Notes on the study in general: With doses of 0.1 to 3.0 mg/kg, CD4+ and CD8+ blood T cells had undergone clonal expansion by week 6.

The assay was immunoSEQ multiplex PCR, and TCRdb's table has in-frame clones only and misses some. The sample lists 22,000 or so clones; roughly nine tenths were seen once. Peripheral blood came from all dose cohorts at three timepoints. Germline loops: CDR1 SEHNR, CDR2 FQNEAQ (reference sequence). CDR3 size: 19 residues. The junction had 16 bases not matched to a gene; V was cut back by 1 base and J by 4 bases. Source: CD4+ or CD8+ T cells sorted from blood, taken in a trial of the OX40 agonist ivuxolimab. The chain employs TRBV7-9 and TRBJ2-1; 7 bases fit TRBD2. The source of this sequence is an adult with an advanced solid tumor such as melanoma, head and neck, liver or kidney cancer. CDR3 protein: CASSLVLRSGTKIYNEQFF. CDR3 in DNA: TGTGCCAGCAGCTTAGTCTTACGCTCCGGGACTAAAATTTACAATGAGCAGTTCTTC.